This is a list of T cell receptor beta chains from one sample in a study of post-analysis software for immune sequencing data. TCRdb re-analysed the PCR reads in MiXCR, keeping a single row per CDR3 protein. The data hold more than 350,000 distinct CDR3 sequences, with roughly 38% observed a single time. The sample was blood. The receptors derive from a girl aged 2 to 10 with multiple sclerosis. Each CDR3 is given with its conserved first and last residue.

>TRBV9|TRBJ2-7
CASSVAGGLADEQYF
>TRBV29-1|TRBJ2-1
CSVLLVGSGRSSYNEQFF
>TRBV20-1|TRBJ2-1
CSARGAGGHIKNEQFF
>TRBV9|TRBJ1-2
CASSVARTGASYGYTF
>TRBV29-1|NA
CSVLGLAGTYEQYF
>TRBV7-2|TRBJ2-1
CASSLGLTNNEQFF
>TRBV9|TRBJ2-3
CASSVVNTNTDTQYF
>TRBV6-2/TRBV6-3|TRBJ2-1
CASSYSPTGGAFEQFF
>TRBV5-5|TRBJ2-6
CASSFENRALRIGANVLTF
>TRBV6-2/TRBV6-3|TRBJ2-7
CASTAGAFSYEQYF
>TRBV27|TRBJ2-1
CASSFLPGTEQFF
>TRBV7-3|NA
CASSLHAGGSYNEQYF
>TRBV9|TRBJ2-1
CASSVAGGLGNEQFF
>TRBV5-1|TRBJ2-5
CASSSQGAEETQYF
>TRBV4-2|TRBJ1-4
CASSQESLGDGEKLFF
>TRBV28|TRBJ1-2
CASSPRGLNYGYTF
>TRBV29-1|TRBJ2-1
CSVEGGRAGDNEQFF
>TRBV12-3/TRBV12-4|TRBJ2-3
CASSLSPSTDTQYF
>TRBV7-9|TRBJ1-5
CASSSTNQPQHF
>TRBV20-1|TRBJ2-5
CSARSLLSGGETQYF
>TRBV11-2|TRBJ2-1
CASSLRAGANNEQFF
>TRBV28|TRBJ2-7
CASSKGTLSYEQYF
>TRBV10-3|TRBJ2-2
CAIQEGMVTGELFF
>TRBV29-1|TRBJ1-1
CSVEPSGVNTEAFF